The 14 T cell receptor beta chains listed next were all sequenced from one sample in a study of blood T cells in healthy people across ages. Using a J-beta primer mix together with a sample-barcoded 5' primer, a second PCR was run for roughly 6 to 12 cycles. Each CDR3 protein gets one entry after TCRdb re-called the 5' RACE reads with MiXCR. This table holds 1.5 million to 1.9 million distinct CDR3 sequences, 40% to 45% found once. Material for sequencing was blood. These receptors were collected from a woman aged 18-35 years in good health.

The chain has TRBV12-3 or TRBV12-4 and TRBJ2-7, with TRBD2 matching over 11 bases. Unmatched junction bases numbered 8, after V lost 0 bases and J lost 7 bases. The CDR3 has 16 amino acids. CDR3 sequence: CASSLAALAGGDEQYF. CDR3 DNA sequence: TGTGCCAGCAGTTTAGCTGCGCTAGCGGGAGGCGATGAGCAGTACTTC.

This sequence joins TRBV15 and TRBJ2-1; D gene ambiguous. V was pared by 2 bases and J by 5 bases, with 19 bases between. Germline CDR1 LNHNV, CDR2 YYDKDF (reference sequence). The CDR3 consists of 17 residues. The CDR3 loop is CATSRYPRRTIHNEQFF. CDR3 bases: TGTGCCACCAGCAGATACCCAAGACGCACTATCCACAATGAGCAGTTCTTC.

This clonotype was counted between two and nine times. The chain couples TRBV7-2 to TRBJ2-6; D gene ambiguous. This CDR3 has 18 residues. Trimming removed 8 bases at V and 0 bases at J, with 20 bases between. CDR1 and CDR2 (germline): SGHTA, FQGNSA. CDR3 DNA sequence: TGTGCCAGCGGGCGGTCGGACCTCTTTAGCTCTGGGGCCAACGTCCTGACTTTC. This encodes CASGRSDLFSSGANVLTF.

Comments on this clonotype: A much larger clone lies a single base off, so this may be a read error. J is TRBJ2-3 and V is TRBV10-3; D call uncertain. Deletions cut 2 bases from V and 2 bases from J, with 11 bases between. The CDR3 sequence is 15 residues long. Germline CDR1 is ENHRY and CDR2 is SYGVKD. The DNA for the CDR3 is TGTGCCATCAGTGAGCGGCAGGCGACCACAGATACGCAGTATTTT. Amino acids: CAISERQATTDTQYF.

The chain has TRBV12-3 or TRBV12-4 and TRBJ2-7; D is possibly TRBD1 (7 bases). The CDR3 has 13 amino acids. The germline V and J ends were trimmed by 5 bases and 5 bases, with 13 bases remaining between them. The CDR3 bases are TGTGCCAGCAGTCGACAGGGACTTGACGAGCAGTACTTC. Translating gives CASSRQGLDEQYF.

This sequence joins TRBV20-1 and TRBJ2-7; 7 nucleotides agree with TRBD1. From germline, CDR1 is DFQATT and CDR2 SNEGSKA (reference sequence). V was pared by 6 bases and J by 3 bases, with 11 bases of the junction left unmatched. The CDR3 sequence is 14 residues long. The CDR3 DNA is TGCAGTGCGGAGGACAGGTCTCTAAACTACGAGCAGTACTTC. It translates to CSAEDRSLNYEQYF.

This clonotype was picked up many times. The chain uses TRBV27 and TRBJ2-7, with D perhaps matching TRBD1 (6 bases). V was pared by 2 bases and J by 1 base, with 9 bases between. The CDR3 totals 14 residues. Germline CDR1 reads MNHEY; CDR2 reads SMNVEV (reference sequence). The CDR3 coding sequence is TGTGCCAGCAGTTTAAAACAGGGATCCTACGAGCAGTACTTC. Its protein product is CASSLKQGSYEQYF.

The V gene is TRBV27, the J gene TRBJ2-7, with 9 bases lining up with TRBD1. In germline, CDR1 is MNHEY, CDR2 SMNVEV (reference sequence). The trim removed 5 bases at V and 4 bases at J, leaving 9 bases unmatched. This CDR3 comprises 15 residues. In DNA form, the CDR3 reads TGTGCCAGCAGTCACGGGACAGGGTTGTGGTACGAGCAGTACTTC. Translating it yields CASSHGTGLWYEQYF.

In this sample, this clonotype turned up a few times. The chain couples TRBV11-2 to TRBJ2-7, with 9 bases fitting TRBD1. The CDR3 extends over 15 amino acids. The V segment lost 5 bases and the J segment 1 base; nucleotides outside the gene matches: 6. CDR1 and CDR2 (germline): SGHAT, FQNNGV. CDR3 bases: TGTGCCAGCAGCCCTACAGGGGGCAGGTCCTACGAGCAGTACTTC. Its translation is CASSPTGGRSYEQYF.

Details on this clonotype: Relative to the germline gene, one junction end is altered; a read error may explain this. CDR3 sequence reads: CAGSALGDYGYTF. The CDR3 bases are TGTGCCGGCAGTGCATTAGGGGACTATGGCTACACCTTC. This chain uses TRBV6-1 with TRBJ1-2; TRBD1 might be the D (5 bases). Germline V lookup: CDR1 MNHNS, CDR2 SASEGT. This CDR3 spans 13 amino acids.

The chain is built from TRBV20-1 and TRBJ2-7; a possible D gene is TRBD2 (6 bases). Germline V gene lookup returns CDR1 DFQATT and CDR2 SNEGSKA (reference sequence). The CDR3 spans 11 residues. Trimming pared 4 bases from V and 3 bases from J, leaving 7 bases between. This CDR3 is CSATDYYEQYF. The CDR3 nucleotides are TGCAGTGCTACGGACTACTACGAGCAGTACTTC.

The rearrangement uses TRBV12-3 or TRBV12-4 and TRBJ1-6; 7 positions match TRBD1. Unmatched junction bases numbered 4, after V lost 1 base and J lost 7 bases. This CDR3 comprises 15 residues. This CDR3 is CASSLDRGQNSPLHF. The CDR3 DNA sequence: TGTGCCAGCAGTTTAGACAGGGGCCAAAATTCACCCCTCCACTTT.

This clonotype was observed a handful of times. This chain uses TRBV3-1 with TRBJ2-1, with D maybe TRBD1 (6 bases). Germline V gene data show CDR1 as LGHDT and CDR2 as YNNKEL (reference sequence). This CDR3 has 13 residues. The V and J ends lost 4 bases and 7 bases respectively, with 11 bases between them. CDR3 amino acids: CASSRRGLNEQFF. As DNA, the CDR3 is TGTGCCAGCAGCCGCAGGGGTCTGAATGAGCAGTTCTTC.

This clonotype was found a few times. The chain uses TRBV12-3 or TRBV12-4 and TRBJ1-2; possible D gene TRBD1, 5 bases. CDR3 length: 14 amino acids. V lost 3 bases and J 5 bases, leaving 13 bases between the germline ends. CDR3 DNA: TGTGCCAGCAGTTTCCAGGGAGGGTGGTATGGCTACACCTTC. Protein product: CASSFQGGWYGYTF.